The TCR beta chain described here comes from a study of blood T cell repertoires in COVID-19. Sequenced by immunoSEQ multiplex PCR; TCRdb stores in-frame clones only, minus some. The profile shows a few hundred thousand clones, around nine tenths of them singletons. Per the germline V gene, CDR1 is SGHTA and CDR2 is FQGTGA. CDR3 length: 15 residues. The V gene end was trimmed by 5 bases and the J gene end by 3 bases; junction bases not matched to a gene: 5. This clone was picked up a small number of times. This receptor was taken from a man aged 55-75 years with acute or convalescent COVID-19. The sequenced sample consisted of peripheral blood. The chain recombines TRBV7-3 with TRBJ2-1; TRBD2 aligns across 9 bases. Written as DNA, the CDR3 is TGTGCCAGCAGCCGCGAAGCGGGGGGCTACAATGAGCAGTTCTTC. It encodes CASSREAGGYNEQFF.